This TCR beta chain appears in the sequencing data of a study of cytomegalovirus exposure and HLA in healthy donors. On the study more broadly: An analysis done earlier identified more than 100 million unique TCR beta sequences from approximately 180 million T cells. Study-level findings and limits: A later analysis showed TCR association rates differing by HLA locus, peaking at DRB1 and lowest at HLA-C. Researchers reported in a later analysis that a missense DCLRE1C variant was tied to TCR beta V- and J-gene trimming. By a later analysis, the bulk of CMV-associated TCR beta chains appeared HLA-restricted.

The CDR3 totals 14 residues. With 5 bases clipped from V and 3 bases from J, the junction kept 6 bases outside the gene matches. Germline-derived CDR1 and CDR2 are MNHEY and SVGAGI. Concerning this clone: The antigen is unknown.

Primers included in the PCR were 60 Vbeta and 13 Jbeta primers. The repertoire was sequenced with immunoSEQ multiplex PCR; TCRdb's copy has only in-frame clones and lacks some. The sample's table shows approximately 75,000 clones. V gene TRBV6-5 combines with J gene TRBJ2-7; 8 positions match TRBD1. The sample consisted of PBMCs. The sequence was obtained from a man aged 40-55 years in good health and CMV-seronegative. The CDR3, as DNA: TGTGCCAGCAGTCGGACAGGGCCAAACTACGAGCAGTACTTC. Its translation: CASSRTGPNYEQYF.